The 12 T cell receptor beta chains below all came from one sample that was sequenced in a study of CD8+ T cells in alopecia areata. After isolation, RNA underwent reverse transcription to generate cDNA as the sequencing template. Profiling relied on immunoSEQ multiplex PCR, and the TCRdb table lists in-frame clones only, not all of them. This table holds 65,000 to 95,000 clones, about 53% found once. Sample: NKG2D-high CD8+ T cells sorted from blood. Source of these receptors: a human donor with alopecia areata.

The gene calls are TRBV28 and TRBJ2-5; the match to TRBD2 covers 13 bases. The germline gives CDR1 MDHEN, CDR2 SYDVKM. Losses at the gene ends were 6 bases for V and 6 bases for J; bases not matched to a gene: 7. The CDR3 loop spans 15 amino acids. Written as DNA, the CDR3 is TGTGCCAGCAGGGGCCCGGGACTAGCGGGACAGACCCAGTACTTC. Its protein product is CASRGPGLAGQTQYF. The variable domain in full, with the rest retrieved from reference TRBV28 and TRBJ2-5, is DVKVTQSSRYLVKRTGEKVFLECVQDMDHENMFWYRQDPGLGLRLIYFSYDVKMKEKGDIPEGYSVSREKKERFSLILESASTNQTSMYLCASRGPGLAGQTQYFGPGTRLLVL.

This clone occurred a few times. The V gene is TRBV13, the J gene TRBJ2-6; TRBD2 might be the D (5 bases). Between the trimmed V and J ends, which lost 5 bases and 1 base, there was a span of 12 bases. The germline CDR1 and CDR2 sequences are PRHDT and FYEKMQ (reference sequence). The CDR3 loop spans 16 amino acids. CDR3 sequence: CASSQGSHSGANVLTF. CDR3 sequence (DNA): TGTGCCAGCAGCCAAGGGAGCCATTCTGGGGCCAACGTCCTGACTTTC.

This clone has just a few counts. V usage is TRBV6-5 and J usage is TRBJ2-3, with D hard to call. Germline V gives CDR1 MNHEY, CDR2 SVGAGI. The CDR3 has 14 amino acids. Between the trimmed V and J ends, which lost 0 bases and 6 bases, there was a span of 10 bases. As DNA, the CDR3 is TGTGCCAGCAGTTACTCAACAGCTCCGGATACGCAGTATTTT. This gives the protein CASSYSTAPDTQYF.

Concerning this clone: Other nucleotide sequences in the sample specify the same CDR3. The chain couples TRBV19 to TRBJ1-1; D is ambiguous. The CDR3 runs to 12 residues. CDR1 and CDR2 from the germline V gene are LNHDA and SQIVND (reference sequence). Trimming pared 7 bases from V and 2 bases from J, leaving 8 bases between. CDR3 in DNA: TGTGCCAGTACCCCGGGAAACACTGAAGCTTTCTTT. Protein product: CASTPGNTEAFF.

This clone appeared a few times. J is TRBJ1-5 and V is TRBV28; 7 bases are a match to TRBD1. With 5 bases clipped from V and 0 bases from J, the junction kept 4 bases outside the gene matches. This CDR3 comprises 15 residues. Germline values: CDR1 MDHEN, CDR2 SYDVKM. The CDR3 DNA reads as TGTGCCAGCAGTCCAACAGGGGATAGCAATCAGCCCCAGCATTTT. Translated, it gives CASSPTGDSNQPQHF.

To note about this clone: Other DNA variants within this sample encode the same CDR3. V is TRBV28 and J is TRBJ2-3; no definite D call. Germline-derived CDR1 and CDR2 are MDHEN and SYDVKM. The V end lost 3 bases, the J end lost 3 bases, and 4 bases lay between the germline ends. The length of the CDR3 is 12 residues. The CDR3 region is CASSLPTDTQYF. The CDR3 DNA is TGTGCCAGCAGTTTGCCAACAGATACGCAGTATTTT.

The chain links TRBV29-1 to TRBJ1-1; D is unresolved. Germline lookup yields CDR1 SQVTM and CDR2 ANQGSEA. The CDR3 is made up of 10 amino acids. Trimming stripped 7 bases from V and 8 bases from J, with 11 bases between. The CDR3 here is CSDGLNEAFF. CDR3 DNA: TGCAGCGACGGACTTAACGAAGCTTTCTTT.

There are a few counts of this clone. The chain combines TRBV2 with TRBJ2-1, with D tentatively TRBD1 (6 bases). Trimming took off 7 bases at V and 4 bases at J, with 17 bases between the two ends. Per germline, CDR1 SNHLY and CDR2 FYNNEI. CDR3 length: 15 residues. The CDR3 sequence is CASTVTQGTYNEQFF. The CDR3 coding sequence is TGTGCCAGCACCGTGACTCAGGGGACGTACAATGAGCAGTTCTTC.

The chain combines TRBV28 with TRBJ2-7; D may be TRBD1 or TRBD2 (6 bases each). The germline V and J ends were trimmed by 10 bases and 7 bases, with 14 bases remaining between them. The CDR3 contains 11 residues. The germline V gene has CDR1 MDHEN and CDR2 SYDVKM. This chain's CDR3 is CAISEGGEQYF. DNA for the CDR3: TGTGCCATCTCTGAGGGGGGTGAGCAGTACTTC.

This clone was detected a few times. The rearrangement joins TRBV29-1 to TRBJ2-3; no definite D call. V dropped 3 bases and J dropped 3 bases, with 10 bases sitting between them. The CDR3 is 13 amino acids. Germline CDR1 and CDR2: SQVTM and ANQGSEA. The CDR3 DNA follows: TGCAGCGTTGATCTTGGGTTTACAGATACGCAGTATTTT. This gives the protein CSVDLGFTDTQYF.

The rearrangement uses TRBV11-2 and TRBJ2-7; weak D call: TRBD1 (6 bases). This CDR3 is built from 13 residues. Germline lookup yields CDR1 SGHAT and CDR2 FQNNGV. With 5 bases removed from V and 4 bases from J, the gap between germline ends came to 12 bases. The DNA for the CDR3 is TGTGCCAGCAGCGGGTACAGGGTTTACGAGCAGTACTTC. It specifies CASSGYRVYEQYF.

The V call is TRBV5-1, the J call TRBJ2-2; 10 bases agree with TRBD2. The CDR3 contains 17 residues. V lost 5 bases to trimming and J lost 0 bases; unmatched junction nucleotides: 7. Germline CDR1 and CDR2: SGHRS and YFSETQ. The CDR3 region is CASSLFSGRPNTGELFF. CDR3 nucleotides: TGCGCCAGCAGTCTCTTTAGCGGGAGGCCGAACACCGGGGAGCTGTTTTTT.